The 12 T cell receptor beta chains below come from one sample, sequenced in a study of beta chain features in type 1 diabetes. General study findings and limits: Shorter TCRB CDR3s, moderately but significantly so, were found in Type 1 diabetes patients in all four CD4+ subsets.

All of the isolated RNA was reverse transcribed, so expressed TCRB transcripts were sequenced. Clones were sequenced by immunoSEQ multiplex PCR, and TCRdb holds only the in-frame ones, with some missing. The data show some 160,000 clones, roughly 9% seen once. Their antigens are not known. Source material: central memory CD4+ T cells from blood. Receptor source: a woman under 40 with type 1 diabetes.

This chain connects TRBV6-6 to TRBJ2-1; 13 nucleotides match TRBD2. This CDR3 comprises 16 residues. V lost 2 bases, J lost 7 bases, and 5 bases stayed unmatched. Germline values: CDR1 MNHNY, CDR2 SVGAGI (reference sequence). CDR3 coding DNA: TGTGCCAGCAGTTACCCGGGACTAGCGGGACAGAATGAGCAGTTCTTC. Residues: CASSYPGLAGQNEQFF.

This clone was detected a few times. This chain uses TRBV29-1 with TRBJ2-3; 8 bases fit TRBD1. This CDR3 region has 16 residues. V lost 3 bases, J lost 3 bases, and 11 bases stayed unmatched. Germline CDR1 reads SQVTM; CDR2 reads ANQGSEA. The CDR3 bases are TGCAGCGTTGATCTTTCGTCAGGGGGCATGACAGATACGCAGTATTTT. It codes for CSVDLSSGGMTDTQYF.

This clone was found a few times. This chain uses TRBV28 with TRBJ2-7, with 7 bases identical to TRBD1. CDR3 length: 11 residues. Germline V gives CDR1 MDHEN, CDR2 SYDVKM. Germline trimming cut 6 bases from V and 12 bases from J; bases unmatched to any gene: 8. This CDR3 reads CASSTTGARYF. CDR3 bases: TGTGCCAGCAGCACCACAGGGGCCAGGTACTTC.

The chain uses TRBV2 and TRBJ1-1; TRBD1 is a possible D gene (5 bases). Trimming removed 6 bases at V and 3 bases at J, with 17 bases between. Germline V gives CDR1 SNHLY, CDR2 FYNNEI. CDR3 length equals 15 residues. CDR3 sequence (DNA): TGTGCCAGCAGGCTCAACGGGGGATTTGACACTGAAGCTTTCTTT. This sequence encodes CASRLNGGFDTEAFF.

The V and J genes are TRBV7-2 and TRBJ2-7; 7 bases map to TRBD2. This CDR3 has 14 amino acids. V lost 2 bases, J lost 3 bases, and 4 bases stayed unmatched. CDR1 is SGHTA and CDR2 is FQGNSA in the germline V gene. CDR3: CASSLSGTGYEQYF. The CDR3 bases are TGTGCCAGCAGCTTAAGCGGGACCGGCTACGAGCAGTACTTC. Complete variable domain (other parts from reference TRBV7-2 and TRBJ2-7): GAGVSQSPSNKVTEKGKDVELRCDPISGHTALYWYRQSLGQGLEFLIYFQGNSAPDKSGLPSDRFSAERTGGSVSTLTIQRTQQEDSAVYLCASSLSGTGYEQYFGPGTRLTVT.

The rearrangement joins TRBV5-6 to TRBJ1-5; 9 bases align to TRBD1. The CDR3 is 17 residues long. V shed 4 bases and J 4 bases; nucleotides not matched to a gene: 12. Germline CDR1 reads SGHDT; CDR2 reads YYEEEE. CDR3 sequence (DNA): TGTGCCAGCAGCCTGGGAGGGGGACAGGGCGGAAATCAGCCCCAGCATTTT. This sequence encodes CASSLGGGQGGNQPQHF.

The J gene is TRBJ1-5, the V gene TRBV6-5; D gene ambiguous. Germline CDR1 reads MNHEY; CDR2 reads SVGAGI. With 5 bases removed from V and 4 bases from J, the gap between germline ends came to 6 bases. CDR3 length: 12 amino acids. The CDR3 sequence is CASSGQNQPQHF. The CDR3 nucleotides read TGTGCCAGCAGTGGTCAGAATCAGCCCCAGCATTTT.

This chain uses TRBV7-3 with TRBJ2-7; D perhaps matches TRBD2 (6 bases). The germline V gene encodes CDR1 SGHTA and CDR2 FQGTGA. V was shortened by 1 base and J by 5 bases, with 12 bases between the two germline ends. This CDR3 has 14 amino acids. The CDR3 here is CASSLNSREDEQYF. The CDR3 DNA follows: TGTGCCAGCAGCTTAAATTCAAGGGAGGACGAGCAGTACTTC.

The chain links TRBV11-3 to TRBJ2-7; D is unclear. The CDR3 loop spans 13 amino acids. V was cut by 3 bases and J by 3 bases, with 9 bases left in between. The germline V gene has CDR1 SGHNT and CDR2 YENEEA. The CDR3 DNA reads as TGTGCCAGCAGCTTCCCTAACAGCTACGAGCAGTACTTC. Encoded protein: CASSFPNSYEQYF. Together with reference TRBV11-3 and TRBJ2-7, the CDR3 gives the full variable domain: EAGVVQSPRYKIIEKKQPVAFWCNPISGHNTLYWYLQNLGQGPELLIRYENEEAVDDSQLPKDRFSAERLKGVDSTLKIQPAELGDSAVYLCASSFPNSYEQYFGPGTRLTVT.

This clone has just a few counts. V usage is TRBV27 and J usage is TRBJ2-7; 8 nucleotides agree with TRBD1. There are 17 residues in the CDR3. CDR1 is MNHEY and CDR2 is SMNVEV in the germline V gene (reference sequence). Germline trimming cut 0 bases from V and 4 bases from J; bases unmatched to any gene: 11. Here the CDR3 DNA reads TGTGCCAGCAGTTTATCTATTGGGCAGGGGGCGTGGTACGAGCAGTACTTC. This translates into CASSLSIGQGAWYEQYF.

This clone was recorded a few times. The V call is TRBV5-1, the J call TRBJ2-7; TRBD1 is a possible D gene (6 bases). Trimming shortened V by 3 bases and J by 8 bases, and 18 bases separated the two germline ends. This CDR3 comprises 14 residues. Germline V CDR1 and CDR2: SGHRS, YFSETQ. The CDR3 spells CASSSEVGQSQQYF. The CDR3 DNA follows: TGCGCCAGCAGCTCGGAAGTCGGACAGAGCCAGCAGTACTTC.

This clone appeared a few times. The genes are TRBV12-5 and TRBJ2-7; D might be TRBD1 (6 bases). Germline-derived CDR1 and CDR2 are LGHNT and FRNRAP. V dropped 4 bases and J dropped 2 bases, with 15 bases sitting between them. This CDR3 comprises 15 residues. For the CDR3, the DNA is TGTGCTAGTGGTTCCTCAGGGGTTCCTCCCTACGAGCAGTACTTC. This gives the protein CASGSSGVPPYEQYF.